The 7 T cell receptor beta chains below come from one sample, sequenced in a study of blood T cell repertoires in COVID-19. Using immunoSEQ multiplex PCR, the repertoire was profiled, and TCRdb retains in-frame clones only, with some absent. The sample shows approximately 200,000 clones, 75% to 90% of them seen only once. The sample taken for sequencing was PBMCs or T cells enriched from blood (not recorded which). The receptors here all came from a woman between 25 and 40 years old who had recovered from COVID-19.

The chain recombines TRBV7-9 with TRBJ2-3; 10 bases match TRBD2. This CDR3 spans 16 amino acids. After removal of 5 bases from V and 0 bases from J, the junction contained 5 bases not matched to a gene. Germline lookup yields CDR1 SEHNR and CDR2 FQNEAQ (reference sequence). For the CDR3, the DNA is TGTGCCAGCAGCGCAACTAGCGGGGATAGCACAGATACGCAGTATTTT. It encodes CASSATSGDSTDTQYF.

This chain uses TRBV30 with TRBJ2-3, with TRBD2 identical over 11 bases. Unmatched junction bases numbered 16, after V lost 1 base and J lost 4 bases. Per the germline V gene, CDR1 is GTSNPN and CDR2 is SVGIG (reference sequence). The CDR3 has 19 amino acids. The chain's CDR3 is CAWSALAGGTPMRPDTQYF. In DNA form, the CDR3 reads TGTGCCTGGAGTGCGCTAGCGGGAGGTACCCCAATGCGGCCAGATACGCAGTATTTT.

This clone was seen a handful of times. The chain recombines TRBV7-8 with TRBJ2-7, with TRBD2 matching 8 bases. Germline CDR1 reads SGHVS; CDR2 reads FQNEAQ. There are 14 residues in the CDR3. Trimming removed 1 base from V and 4 bases from J; junction bases left unmatched: 3. The CDR3 sequence is CASSLVTGGYEQYF. In DNA, the CDR3 is TGTGCCAGCAGCTTAGTAACGGGGGGGTACGAGCAGTACTTC.

This chain links TRBV7-2 with TRBJ2-7, with 15 positions matching TRBD2. Germline V gene lookup returns CDR1 SGHTA and CDR2 FQGNSA. CDR3 length: 15 amino acids. The V and J ends lost 6 bases and 4 bases, in that order; junction bases with no gene match: 4. CDR3 sequence: CASRGGLAGGYEQYF. The CDR3 nucleotides read TGTGCCAGCAGAGGGGGACTAGCGGGAGGTTACGAGCAGTACTTC.

The chain couples TRBV5-5 to TRBJ1-1; perhaps TRBD1 as D (6 bases). Trimming left V 0 bases short and J 4 bases short, with 7 bases between. CDR1 and CDR2 from the germline V gene are SGHKS and YYEKEE (reference sequence). There are 13 residues in the CDR3. The chain's CDR3 is CASSLDRVTEAFF. The CDR3 bases are TGTGCCAGCAGCTTGGACAGGGTCACTGAAGCTTTCTTT.

The chain has TRBV5-6 and TRBJ1-2, with D possibly matching TRBD1 (5 bases). CDR1 and CDR2 (germline): SGHDT, YYEEEE. The CDR3 length is 14 residues. Between the trimmed V and J ends, which lost 5 bases and 4 bases, there was a span of 15 bases. The CDR3 is CASSLWGEIYGYTF. Written as DNA, the CDR3 is TGTGCCAGCAGTCTGTGGGGGGAAATCTATGGCTACACCTTC.

The V and J genes are TRBV5-1 and TRBJ2-5, with 7 bases lining up with TRBD1. This CDR3 spans 14 amino acids. In germline, CDR1 is SGHRS, CDR2 YFSETQ. The V and J ends lost 1 base and 2 bases, in that order; junction bases with no gene match: 2. CDR3 bases: TGCGCCAGCAGCTTGCGGGACAGACAAGAGACCCAGTACTTC. This codes for CASSLRDRQETQYF. Complete variable domain (other parts from reference TRBV5-1 and TRBJ2-5): KAGVTQTPRYLIKTRGQQVTLSCSPISGHRSVSWYQQTPGQGLQFLFEYFSETQRNKGNFPGRFSGRQFSNSRSEMNVSTLELGDSALYLCASSLRDRQETQYFGPGTRLLVL.